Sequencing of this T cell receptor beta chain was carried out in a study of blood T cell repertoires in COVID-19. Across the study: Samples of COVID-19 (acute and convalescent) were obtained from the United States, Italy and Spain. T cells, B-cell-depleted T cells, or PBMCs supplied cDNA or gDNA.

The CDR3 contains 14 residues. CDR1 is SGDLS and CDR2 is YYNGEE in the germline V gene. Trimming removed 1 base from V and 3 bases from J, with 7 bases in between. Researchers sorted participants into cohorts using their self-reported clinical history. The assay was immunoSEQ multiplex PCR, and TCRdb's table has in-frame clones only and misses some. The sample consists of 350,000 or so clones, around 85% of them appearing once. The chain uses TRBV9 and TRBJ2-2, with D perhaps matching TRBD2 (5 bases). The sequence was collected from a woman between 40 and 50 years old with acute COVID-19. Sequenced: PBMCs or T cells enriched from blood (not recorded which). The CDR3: CASSVLGDTGELFF. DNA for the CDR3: TGTGCCAGCAGCGTACTGGGAGACACCGGGGAGCTGTTTTTT.